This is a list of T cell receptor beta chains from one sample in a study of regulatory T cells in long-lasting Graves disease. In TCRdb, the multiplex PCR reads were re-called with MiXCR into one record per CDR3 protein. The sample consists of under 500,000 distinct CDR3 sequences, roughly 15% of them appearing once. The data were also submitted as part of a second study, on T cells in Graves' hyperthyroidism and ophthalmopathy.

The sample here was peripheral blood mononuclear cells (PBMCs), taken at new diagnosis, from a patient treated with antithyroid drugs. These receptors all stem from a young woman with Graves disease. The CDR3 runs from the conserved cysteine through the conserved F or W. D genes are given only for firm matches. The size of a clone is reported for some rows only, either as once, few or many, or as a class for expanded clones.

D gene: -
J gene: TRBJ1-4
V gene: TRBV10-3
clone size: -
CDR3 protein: CAIRAGNGSNEKLFF
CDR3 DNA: TGTGCCATCAGGGCCGGGAATGGATCTAATGAAAAACTGTTTTTT

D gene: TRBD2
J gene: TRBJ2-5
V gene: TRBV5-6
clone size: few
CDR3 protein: CASSLRLAGAKLLRETQYF
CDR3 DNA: TGTGCCAGCAGCTTGCGACTAGCGGGAGCAAAGCTACTACGGGAGACCCAGTACTTC

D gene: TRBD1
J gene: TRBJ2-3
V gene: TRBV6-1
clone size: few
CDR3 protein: CASRPPGQLDTQYF
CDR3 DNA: TGTGCCAGCAGACCGCCGGGACAGCTAGATACGCAGTATTTT

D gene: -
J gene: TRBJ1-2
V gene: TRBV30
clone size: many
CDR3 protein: CAEGRASFGYTF
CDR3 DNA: TGTGCCGAAGGCAGGGCCTCCTTTGGCTACACCTTC

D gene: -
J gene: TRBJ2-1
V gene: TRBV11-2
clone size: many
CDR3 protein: CASSLEVTVYNEQFF
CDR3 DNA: TGTGCCAGCAGCTTAGAGGTGACAGTTTACAATGAGCAGTTCTTC

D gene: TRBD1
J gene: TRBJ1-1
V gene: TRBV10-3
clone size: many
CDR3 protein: CAISEWEVTGRSEAFF
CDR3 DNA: TGTGCCATCAGTGAGTGGGAAGTGACAGGGAGGTCTGAAGCTTTCTTT

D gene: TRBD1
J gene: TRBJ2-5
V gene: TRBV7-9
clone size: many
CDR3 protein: CASLTGGDGGVTQYF
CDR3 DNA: TGTGCCAGCCTTACAGGGGGCGACGGCGGCGTGACCCAGTACTTC

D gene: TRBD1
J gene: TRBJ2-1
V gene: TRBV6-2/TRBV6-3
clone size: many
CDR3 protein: CASSYSIDSGQGVFDEQFF
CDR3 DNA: TGTGCCAGCAGTTACTCGATAGACAGTGGACAGGGGGTGTTCGATGAGCAGTTCTTC

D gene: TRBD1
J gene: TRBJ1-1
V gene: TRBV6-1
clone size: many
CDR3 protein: CASSHRQGLNTEAFF
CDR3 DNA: TGTGCCAGCAGTCACAGACAGGGGTTGAACACTGAAGCTTTCTTT

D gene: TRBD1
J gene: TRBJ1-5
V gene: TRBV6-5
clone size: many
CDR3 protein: CASSYSRGLNQPQHF
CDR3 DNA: TGTGCCAGCAGTTACAGCAGGGGGCTAAATCAGCCCCAGCATTTT

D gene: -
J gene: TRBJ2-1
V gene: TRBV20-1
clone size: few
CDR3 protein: CSASKATRSSYNEQFF
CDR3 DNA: TGCAGTGCTAGCAAAGCGACTCGGAGCTCCTACAATGAGCAGTTCTTC

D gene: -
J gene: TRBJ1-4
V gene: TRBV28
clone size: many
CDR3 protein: CASSLGRGEKLFF
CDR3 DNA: TGTGCCAGCAGTTTAGGCAGGGGAGAAAAACTGTTTTTT

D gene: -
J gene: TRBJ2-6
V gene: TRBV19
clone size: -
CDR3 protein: CASTLRDWAGANVLTF
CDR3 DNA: TGTGCCAGTACCCTTAGGGATTGGGCTGGGGCCAACGTCCTGACTTTC

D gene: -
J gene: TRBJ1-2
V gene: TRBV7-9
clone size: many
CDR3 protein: CASSLWGPGGYTF
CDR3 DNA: TGTGCCAGCAGTTTATGGGGCCCGGGTGGCTACACCTTC

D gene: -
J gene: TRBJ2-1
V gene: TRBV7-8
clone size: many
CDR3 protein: CASSFPRRGLEWNEQFF
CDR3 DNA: TGTGCCAGCAGCTTCCCACGGAGGGGATTGGAGTGGAATGAGCAGTTCTTC

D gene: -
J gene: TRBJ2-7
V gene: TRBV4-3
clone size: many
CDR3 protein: CASSPSGGPYEQYF
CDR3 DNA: TGCGCCAGCAGCCCGTCAGGGGGGCCCTACGAGCAGTACTTC

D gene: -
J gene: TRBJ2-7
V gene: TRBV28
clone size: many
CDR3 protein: CASSSPFASEHFYEQYF
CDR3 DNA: TGTGCCAGCAGTTCCCCCTTTGCTAGCGAACATTTCTACGAGCAGTACTTC

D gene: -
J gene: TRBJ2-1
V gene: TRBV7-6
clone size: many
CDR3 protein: CASSLEAEGTYNEQFF
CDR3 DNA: TGTGCCAGCAGCTTAGAGGCGGAAGGAACCTACAATGAGCAGTTCTTC

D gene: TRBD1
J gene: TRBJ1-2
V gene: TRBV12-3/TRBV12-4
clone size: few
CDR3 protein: CASRTGGSYTF
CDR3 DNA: TGTGCCAGCAGGACAGGGGGAAGCTACACCTTC

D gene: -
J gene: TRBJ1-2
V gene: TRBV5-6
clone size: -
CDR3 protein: CASIEGGGGLYGYTF
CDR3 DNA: TGTGCCAGCATCGAAGGGGGGGGAGGACTATATGGCTACACCTTC

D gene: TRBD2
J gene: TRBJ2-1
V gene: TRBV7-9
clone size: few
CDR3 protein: CASMLAGTYNEQFF
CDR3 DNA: TGTGCCAGCATGCTAGCGGGAACCTACAATGAGCAGTTCTTC

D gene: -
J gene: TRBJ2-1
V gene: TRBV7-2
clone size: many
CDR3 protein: CASSSTWRSYNEQFF
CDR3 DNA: TGTGCCAGCAGCTCCACGTGGCGATCCTACAATGAGCAGTTCTTC

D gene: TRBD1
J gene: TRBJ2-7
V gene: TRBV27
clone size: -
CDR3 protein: CASSSGQGSREQYF
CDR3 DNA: TGTGCCAGCAGTTCTGGACAGGGTTCCCGCGAGCAGTACTTC

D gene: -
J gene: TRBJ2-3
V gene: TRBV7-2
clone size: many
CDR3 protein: CASSLRRLAITDTQYF
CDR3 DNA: TGTGCCAGCAGCCTAAGGCGGCTAGCGATCACAGATACGCAGTATTTT

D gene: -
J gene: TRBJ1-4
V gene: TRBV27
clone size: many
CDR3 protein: CASSLSGGQGRINEKLFF
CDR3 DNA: TGTGCCAGCAGTTTATCAGGGGGGCAGGGACGTATTAATGAAAAACTGTTTTTT

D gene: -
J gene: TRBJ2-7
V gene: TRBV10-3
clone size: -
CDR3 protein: CAISELNSYEQYF
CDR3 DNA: TGTGCCATCAGTGAGTTAAACTCCTACGAGCAGTACTTC

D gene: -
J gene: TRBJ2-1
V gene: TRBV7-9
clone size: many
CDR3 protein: CASNTDSPWQFF
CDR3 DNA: TGTGCCAGCAACACGGACAGCCCATGGCAGTTCTTC

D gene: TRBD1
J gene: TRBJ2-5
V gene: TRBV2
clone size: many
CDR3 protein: CASSAGGQTQYF
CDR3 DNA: TGTGCCAGCAGTGCAGGGGGACAGACCCAGTACTTC

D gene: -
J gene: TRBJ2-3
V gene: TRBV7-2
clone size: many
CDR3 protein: CASSSGGIADTQYF
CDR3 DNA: TGTGCCAGCAGCTCAGGAGGGATTGCAGATACGCAGTATTTT

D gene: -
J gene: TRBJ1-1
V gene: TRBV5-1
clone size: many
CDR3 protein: CASSLARVSDTEAFF
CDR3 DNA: TGCGCCAGCAGCTTGGCCCGGGTGTCGGACACTGAAGCTTTCTTT

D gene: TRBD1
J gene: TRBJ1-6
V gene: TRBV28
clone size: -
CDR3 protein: CASSFPPLGQAWHSPLHF
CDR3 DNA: TGTGCCAGCAGTTTTCCTCCTCTCGGACAGGCTTGGCATTCACCCCTCCACTTT

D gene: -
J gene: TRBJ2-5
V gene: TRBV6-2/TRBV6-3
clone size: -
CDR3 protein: CASSRPDRKETQYF
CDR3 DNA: TGTGCCAGCAGCCGACCGGACCGAAAAGAGACCCAGTACTTC

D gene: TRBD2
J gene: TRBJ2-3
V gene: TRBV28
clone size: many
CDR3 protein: CATKTSGFTDTQYF
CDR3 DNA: TGTGCCACCAAGACTAGCGGGTTTACAGATACGCAGTATTTT

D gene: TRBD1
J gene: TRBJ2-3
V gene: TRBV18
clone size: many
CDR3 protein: CASSPDRDRTDTQYF
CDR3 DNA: TGTGCCAGCTCACCGGACCGGGACAGGACAGATACGCAGTATTTT

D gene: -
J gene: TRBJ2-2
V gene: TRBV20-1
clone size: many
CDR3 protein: CSARPYGFANTGELFF
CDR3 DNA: TGCAGTGCTAGACCATACGGGTTCGCGAACACCGGGGAGCTGTTTTTT

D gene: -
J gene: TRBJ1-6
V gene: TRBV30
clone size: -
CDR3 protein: CAWNVGHLPGVGSPLHF
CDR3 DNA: TGTGCCTGGAATGTGGGGCATCTACCCGGAGTAGGATCACCCCTCCACTTT

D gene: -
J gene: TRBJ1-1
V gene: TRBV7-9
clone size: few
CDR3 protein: CASSTPPQDQGKNTEAFF
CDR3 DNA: TGTGCCAGCAGCACCCCACCACAGGATCAGGGTAAAAACACTGAAGCTTTCTTT

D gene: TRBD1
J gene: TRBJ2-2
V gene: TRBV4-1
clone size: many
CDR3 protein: CASSQTDRVDTGELFF
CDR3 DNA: TGCGCCAGCAGCCAGACAGACAGGGTGGACACCGGGGAGCTGTTTTTT

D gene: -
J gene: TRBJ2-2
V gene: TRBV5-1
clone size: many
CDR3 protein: CASSDNRVLFF
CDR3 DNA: TGCGCCAGCAGCGATAACAGGGTGCTGTTTTTT

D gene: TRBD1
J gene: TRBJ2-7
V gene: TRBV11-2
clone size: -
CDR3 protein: CASSSIKSGDRESHEQYF
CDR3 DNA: TGTGCCAGCAGCTCAATTAAGTCCGGGGACAGGGAATCCCACGAGCAGTACTTC

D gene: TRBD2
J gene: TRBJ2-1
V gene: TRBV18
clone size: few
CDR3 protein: CASTSGTRGEQFF
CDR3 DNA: TGTGCCAGCACCTCCGGGACTAGGGGTGAGCAGTTCTTC

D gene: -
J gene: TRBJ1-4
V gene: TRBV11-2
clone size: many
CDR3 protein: CASSLVRGEKLFF
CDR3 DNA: TGTGCCAGCAGCTTAGTCCGGGGTGAAAAACTGTTTTTT

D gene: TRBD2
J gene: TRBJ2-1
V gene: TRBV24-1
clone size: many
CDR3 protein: CATSDLAAGSYNEQFF
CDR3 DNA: TGTGCCACCAGTGATTTAGCAGCGGGGAGCTACAATGAGCAGTTCTTC

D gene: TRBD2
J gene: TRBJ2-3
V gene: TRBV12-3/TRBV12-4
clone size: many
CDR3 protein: CASSPGLAGGRADTQYF
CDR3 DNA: TGTGCCAGCAGTCCCGGACTAGCGGGAGGTCGGGCAGATACGCAGTATTTT

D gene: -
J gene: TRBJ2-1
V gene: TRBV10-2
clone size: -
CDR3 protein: CASTAFRKGNEQFF
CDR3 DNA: TGCGCCAGCACCGCGTTTCGGAAGGGAAATGAGCAGTTCTTC

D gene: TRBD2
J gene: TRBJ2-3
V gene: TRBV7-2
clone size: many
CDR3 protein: CASSISGGRRDTQYF
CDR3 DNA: TGTGCCAGCAGCATTAGCGGGGGAAGGAGGGATACGCAGTATTTT

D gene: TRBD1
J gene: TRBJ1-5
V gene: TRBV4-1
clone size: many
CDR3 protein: CASSPGQGTGNQPQHF
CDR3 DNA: TGCGCCAGCAGCCCTGGACAGGGGACGGGCAATCAGCCCCAGCATTTT

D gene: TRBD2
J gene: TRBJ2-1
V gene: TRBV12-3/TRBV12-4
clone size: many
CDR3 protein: CASGPGLAGVGQFF
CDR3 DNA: TGTGCCAGCGGCCCGGGACTAGCGGGCGTCGGGCAGTTCTTC

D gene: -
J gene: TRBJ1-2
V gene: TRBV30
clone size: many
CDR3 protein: CAWRTGNGYTF
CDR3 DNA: TGTGCCTGGAGAACGGGTAATGGCTACACCTTC

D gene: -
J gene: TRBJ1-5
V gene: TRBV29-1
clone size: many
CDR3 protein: CSAGDHYNQPQHF
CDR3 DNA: TGCAGTGCCGGTGACCACTATAATCAGCCCCAGCATTTT

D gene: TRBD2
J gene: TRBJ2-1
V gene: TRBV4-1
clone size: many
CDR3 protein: CASSRLAGVNEQFF
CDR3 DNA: TGCGCCAGCAGTAGGCTAGCGGGAGTGAATGAGCAGTTCTTC

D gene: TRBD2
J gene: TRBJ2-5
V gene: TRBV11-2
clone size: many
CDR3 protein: CASSLRLAGGIQETQYF
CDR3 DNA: TGTGCCAGCAGCTTGAGACTAGCGGGAGGGATCCAAGAGACCCAGTACTTC

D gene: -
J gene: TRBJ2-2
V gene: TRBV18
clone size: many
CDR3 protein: CASSRPLTATGELFF
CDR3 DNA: TGTGCCAGCTCACGCCCCTTGACAGCCACCGGGGAGCTGTTTTTT

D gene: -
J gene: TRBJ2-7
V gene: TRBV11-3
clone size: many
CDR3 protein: CASSLGPRYEQYF
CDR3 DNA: TGTGCCAGCAGCTTAGGCCCGCGATACGAGCAGTACTTC